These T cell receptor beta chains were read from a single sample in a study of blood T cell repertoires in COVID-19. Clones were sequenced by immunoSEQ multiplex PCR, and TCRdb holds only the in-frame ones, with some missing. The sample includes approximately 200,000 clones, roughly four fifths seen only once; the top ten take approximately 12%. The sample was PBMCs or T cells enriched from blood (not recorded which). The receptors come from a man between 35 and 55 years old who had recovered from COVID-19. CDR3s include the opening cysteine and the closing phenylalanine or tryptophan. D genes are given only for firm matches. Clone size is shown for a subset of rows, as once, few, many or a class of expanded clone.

DNA: TGTGCCAGCTCACCTCTTCCGAGGGGGTATGGCTACACCTTC
CDR3: CASSPLPRGYGYTF
J: TRBJ1-2
V: TRBV18
D: .
size: .

DNA: TGTGCCAGCAGCGAACGACAGGGCGATTCACCCCTCCACTTT
CDR3: CASSERQGDSPLHF
J: TRBJ1-6
V: TRBV9
D: TRBD1
size: .

DNA: TGTGCCAGCAGCTCGGGACTAGCTTCCGAGCAGTACTTC
CDR3: CASSSGLASEQYF
J: TRBJ2-7
V: TRBV7-3
D: TRBD2
size: once

DNA: TGTGCCAGCCAGCAAGAGACCCAGTACTTC
CDR3: CASQQETQYF
J: TRBJ2-5
V: TRBV2
D: .
size: once

DNA: TGTGCCAGCAGCCCCTTGACAGGGGATCAGCCCCAGCATTTT
CDR3: CASSPLTGDQPQHF
J: TRBJ1-5
V: TRBV5-8
D: TRBD1
size: .

DNA: TGTGCCAGCAGCCTTCCTAGAGGGCCGGCAACCGGGGAGCTGTTTTTT
CDR3: CASSLPRGPATGELFF
J: TRBJ2-2
V: TRBV7-9
D: .
size: .

DNA: TGTGCCACCAGTCGCTCCACCGGGACTAGAATCTACGAGCAGTACTTC
CDR3: CATSRSTGTRIYEQYF
J: TRBJ2-7
V: TRBV24-1
D: TRBD2
size: .

DNA: TGTGCCAGCTCACCGAATCAGGGTACGAATCAGCCCCAGCATTTT
CDR3: CASSPNQGTNQPQHF
J: TRBJ1-5
V: TRBV18
D: .
size: few

DNA: TGTGCCAGCAGTTTCCGAGGGGGCGAGGGAGGCTACACCTTC
CDR3: CASSFRGGEGGYTF
J: TRBJ1-2
V: TRBV28
D: TRBD1
size: .

DNA: TGTGCCAGTAGGGATAGCGGGAGGGCGGATGAGCAGTTCTTC
CDR3: CASRDSGRADEQFF
J: TRBJ2-1
V: TRBV19
D: TRBD2
size: .

DNA: TGTGCCAGCGACAGCGACAGGAACACTGAAGCTTTCTTT
CDR3: CASDSDRNTEAFF
J: TRBJ1-1
V: TRBV28
D: .
size: few

DNA: TGCGCCAGCAGCCAAGATCGGGCAGGGTATGAAGCTTTCTTT
CDR3: CASSQDRAGYEAFF
J: TRBJ1-1
V: TRBV4-3
D: .
size: many

DNA: TGTGCCAGCATAAGTAGTGCCAATGAGCAGTTCTTC
CDR3: CASISSANEQFF
J: TRBJ2-1
V: TRBV28
D: .
size: once

DNA: TGTGCCAGCAGACCCACAGGACCTGGCAGTGAAAAACTGTTTTTT
CDR3: CASRPTGPGSEKLFF
J: TRBJ1-4
V: TRBV6-5
D: .
size: .

DNA: TGTGCCAGCAGCCCAGGGCAGGGGTGGACTGAAGCTTTCTTT
CDR3: CASSPGQGWTEAFF
J: TRBJ1-1
V: TRBV7-3
D: .
size: .

DNA: TGTGCCAGCAGCTTAGAAATTTCGGGAGCGAACTTTTTC
CDR3: CASSLEISGANFF
J: TRBJ1-4
V: TRBV11-2
D: .
size: once

DNA: TGTGCCACCGGCGGACAGGCTCAATGGGATACGCAGTATTTT
CDR3: CATGGQAQWDTQYF
J: TRBJ2-3
V: TRBV19
D: TRBD1
size: .

DNA: TGTGCCAGCAGGCCCGACAGGGGGAGCCATGAGCAGTTCTTC
CDR3: CASRPDRGSHEQFF
J: TRBJ2-1
V: TRBV2
D: TRBD1
size: .

DNA: TGTGCCAGCAGCCTCCGCTACGAGCAGTACTTC
CDR3: CASSLRYEQYF
J: TRBJ2-7
V: TRBV7-2
D: .
size: .

DNA: TGTGCCAGCAGCGCCCGGGACAGAGGAACCCAGCATTTT
CDR3: CASSARDRGTQHF
J: TRBJ1-5
V: TRBV5-6
D: TRBD1
size: .

DNA: TGTGCCACCCTTGTACATTGGCGGGAGGTAACCTCGGAGACCCAGTACTTC
CDR3: CATLVHWREVTSETQYF
J: TRBJ2-5
V: TRBV15
D: TRBD2
size: .

DNA: TGTGCCAGCAGCTTGTACAGGGGTGGGGCCGGGACTGAAGCTTTCTTT
CDR3: CASSLYRGGAGTEAFF
J: TRBJ1-1
V: TRBV7-9
D: TRBD1
size: .

DNA: TGTGCCAGCTCACCACCGGCAGGGTCCAACACTGAAGCTTTCTTT
CDR3: CASSPPAGSNTEAFF
J: TRBJ1-1
V: TRBV18
D: .
size: .

DNA: TGTGCCAGCAGTTTATTCCCCCGGGTGGCGCGGGACACTGAAGCTTTCTTT
CDR3: CASSLFPRVARDTEAFF
J: TRBJ1-1
V: TRBV28
D: .
size: .

DNA: TGTGCCAGCAGCTTGGACAGAAGCTACGAGCAGTACTTC
CDR3: CASSLDRSYEQYF
J: TRBJ2-7
V: TRBV7-3
D: .
size: .

DNA: TGTGCCACCAGCAGAGAGACAGGGGGTTCACCCCTCCACTTT
CDR3: CATSRETGGSPLHF
J: TRBJ1-6
V: TRBV15
D: TRBD1
size: few

DNA: TGTGCCAGCAGCTTGGACAGACGATATGGCTACACCTTC
CDR3: CASSLDRRYGYTF
J: TRBJ1-2
V: TRBV5-4
D: .
size: .

DNA: TGCGCCAGCAGCCCGTATGGGACAGCCCCCTATGGCTACACCTTC
CDR3: CASSPYGTAPYGYTF
J: TRBJ1-2
V: TRBV4-1
D: TRBD1
size: once

DNA: TGTGCCAGCAGCTCAAGCGGGGTTAGCACAGATACGCAGTATTTT
CDR3: CASSSSGVSTDTQYF
J: TRBJ2-3
V: TRBV7-9
D: TRBD2
size: .

DNA: TGTGCCAGTAGAGGAGAGGGACTCTCCTACGAGCAGTACTTC
CDR3: CASRGEGLSYEQYF
J: TRBJ2-7
V: TRBV19
D: .
size: .

DNA: TGTGCCAGCAGCTGGGACAGCACCGGGGAGCTGTTTTTT
CDR3: CASSWDSTGELFF
J: TRBJ2-2
V: TRBV7-9
D: TRBD1
size: few

DNA: TGCGCCAGCAGCTTGGGACCGGGACTAGCGCGGAATGAGCAGTTCTTC
CDR3: CASSLGPGLARNEQFF
J: TRBJ2-1
V: TRBV5-1
D: TRBD2
size: .

DNA: TGTGCCAGCAGCGGCCCCGGGACAGGGGGGGTTGGTGGCTACACCTTC
CDR3: CASSGPGTGGVGGYTF
J: TRBJ1-2
V: TRBV11-2
D: TRBD1
size: few

DNA: TGTGCCAGCTCACCACCCCAGTACAAAAACATTCAGTACTTC
CDR3: CASSPPQYKNIQYF
J: TRBJ2-4
V: TRBV18
D: .
size: .

DNA: TGTGCCAGCAGCCAGGACAGTCTAGCCAAAAACATTCAGTACTTC
CDR3: CASSQDSLAKNIQYF
J: TRBJ2-4
V: TRBV28
D: .
size: .

DNA: TGTGCCAGCAGCGTCAGGGACTCGGGGAATGAGCAGTTCTTC
CDR3: CASSVRDSGNEQFF
J: TRBJ2-1
V: TRBV9
D: .
size: .

DNA: TGTGCCAGTAGGAAAAAGACAGAGAAATTGCAGGCTTTCTTT
CDR3: CASRKKTEKLQAFF
J: TRBJ1-1
V: TRBV19
D: .
size: .

DNA: TGTGCCAGCAGTTACTGGGACAGGGTCAACGAGCAGTACTTC
CDR3: CASSYWDRVNEQYF
J: TRBJ2-7
V: TRBV6-5
D: TRBD1
size: once

DNA: TGTGCCAGCAGCTTCAATTCGGGACAGGGGCCTGAAAAACTGTTTTTT
CDR3: CASSFNSGQGPEKLFF
J: TRBJ1-4
V: TRBV7-9
D: TRBD1
size: .

DNA: TGTGCCAGCAGTACGGCCGGGACAGCGAGCTATGGCTACACCTTC
CDR3: CASSTAGTASYGYTF
J: TRBJ1-2
V: TRBV28
D: TRBD1
size: .

DNA: TGTGCCAGCAGCCCGCCGGGGGAGAGAGAGACCCAGTACTTC
CDR3: CASSPPGERETQYF
J: TRBJ2-5
V: TRBV7-6
D: .
size: .

DNA: TGTGCCAGTAGAGGGGCCGAGGCACCCTCTGGGGCCAACGTCCTGACTTTC
CDR3: CASRGAEAPSGANVLTF
J: TRBJ2-6
V: TRBV19
D: .
size: .

DNA: TGTGCCAGCAGTTTAACCGCAGGGGATGTCCACGAGCAGTACTTC
CDR3: CASSLTAGDVHEQYF
J: TRBJ2-7
V: TRBV27
D: .
size: .

DNA: TGCGCCAGCAGCCTCCAAGCGGTGAGCTCCTACGAGCAGTACTTC
CDR3: CASSLQAVSSYEQYF
J: TRBJ2-7
V: TRBV4-3
D: .
size: .

DNA: TGCAGTGCTAGTGACAGGGTGCTAGGGAACACCGGGGAGCTGTTTTTT
CDR3: CSASDRVLGNTGELFF
J: TRBJ2-2
V: TRBV20-1
D: TRBD1
size: .

DNA: TGTGCCAGTAGTAAACAGGGGGTAGAGACCCAGTACTTC
CDR3: CASSKQGVETQYF
J: TRBJ2-5
V: TRBV19
D: TRBD1
size: .

DNA: TGTGCCAGCTCACCACCCTATTCCGGGACAGGACCCTATGGCTACACCTTC
CDR3: CASSPPYSGTGPYGYTF
J: TRBJ1-2
V: TRBV18
D: TRBD1
size: .

DNA: TGTGCCATCAGTGAGTCGGGGGCAGGGGGCGCGGGCACCGGGGAGCTGTTTTTT
CDR3: CAISESGAGGAGTGELFF
J: TRBJ2-2
V: TRBV10-3
D: TRBD1
size: .

DNA: TGTGCCAGCAGCCTTCGACAGGGGGAGGATGGCTACACCTTC
CDR3: CASSLRQGEDGYTF
J: TRBJ1-2
V: TRBV13
D: TRBD1
size: .

DNA: TGTGCCAGCAGCGCAGGACAGGGGCGCGAGCAGTACTTC
CDR3: CASSAGQGREQYF
J: TRBJ2-7
V: TRBV7-3
D: TRBD1
size: .

DNA: TGTGCCAGCACTCCGGGACAGGGAAGTGAAAAACTGTTTTTT
CDR3: CASTPGQGSEKLFF
J: TRBJ1-4
V: TRBV2
D: TRBD1
size: .

DNA: TGTGCCAGCCAGTTCGGGGTGCGGGGGGAGCAGTACTTC
CDR3: CASQFGVRGEQYF
J: TRBJ2-7
V: TRBV27
D: TRBD2
size: few

DNA: TGTGCCAGCTCACCAGATGGGGAGTACGAGCAGTACTTC
CDR3: CASSPDGEYEQYF
J: TRBJ2-7
V: TRBV18
D: .
size: .

DNA: TGTGCCAGCAGCCCACGGACATTTAACACTGAAGCTTTCTTT
CDR3: CASSPRTFNTEAFF
J: TRBJ1-1
V: TRBV11-2
D: .
size: .

DNA: TGTGCCAGCAGCTTAGGATACGTCTCGGGTGAGCAGTTCTTC
CDR3: CASSLGYVSGEQFF
J: TRBJ2-1
V: TRBV7-2
D: .
size: .

DNA: TGTGCCAGCAGCCCGGGGAACAGGGGGGACAATGAGCAGTTCTTC
CDR3: CASSPGNRGDNEQFF
J: TRBJ2-1
V: TRBV5-4
D: TRBD1
size: .

DNA: TGTGCTAGTGGTCCCCGTGTTTCCAACACCGGGGAGCTGTTTTTT
CDR3: CASGPRVSNTGELFF
J: TRBJ2-2
V: TRBV12-5
D: .
size: .

DNA: TGTGCCAGCAGCTTGGCAGCGGGCGGGTTTCATATCTACAATGAGCAGTTCTTC
CDR3: CASSLAAGGFHIYNEQFF
J: TRBJ2-1
V: TRBV5-4
D: .
size: .

DNA: TGTGCCAGCAGCGCACAGGGGGGGACTGAAGCTTTCTTT
CDR3: CASSAQGGTEAFF
J: TRBJ1-1
V: TRBV7-2
D: TRBD1
size: .

DNA: TGTGCCAGTACGGACAGGGGGCGAGAGCCCCAGCATTTT
CDR3: CASTDRGREPQHF
J: TRBJ1-5
V: TRBV19
D: TRBD1
size: .